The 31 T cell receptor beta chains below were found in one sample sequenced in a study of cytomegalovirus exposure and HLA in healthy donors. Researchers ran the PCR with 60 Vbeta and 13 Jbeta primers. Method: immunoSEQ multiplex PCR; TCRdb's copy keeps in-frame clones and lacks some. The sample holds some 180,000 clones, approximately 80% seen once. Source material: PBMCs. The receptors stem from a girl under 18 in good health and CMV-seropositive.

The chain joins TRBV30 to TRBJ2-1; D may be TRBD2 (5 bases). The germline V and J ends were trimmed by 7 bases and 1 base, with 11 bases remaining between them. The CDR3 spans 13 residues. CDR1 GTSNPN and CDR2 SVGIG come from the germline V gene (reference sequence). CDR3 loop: CAYLADSYNEQFF. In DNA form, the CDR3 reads TGTGCCTACCTAGCAGATTCCTACAATGAGCAGTTCTTC.

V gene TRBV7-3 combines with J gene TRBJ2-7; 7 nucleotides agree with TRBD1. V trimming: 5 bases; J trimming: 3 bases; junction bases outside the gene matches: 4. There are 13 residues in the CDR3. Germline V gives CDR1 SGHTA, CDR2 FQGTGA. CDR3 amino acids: CASSVAGGYEQYF. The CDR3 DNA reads TGTGCCAGCAGCGTGGCAGGGGGCTACGAGCAGTACTTC.

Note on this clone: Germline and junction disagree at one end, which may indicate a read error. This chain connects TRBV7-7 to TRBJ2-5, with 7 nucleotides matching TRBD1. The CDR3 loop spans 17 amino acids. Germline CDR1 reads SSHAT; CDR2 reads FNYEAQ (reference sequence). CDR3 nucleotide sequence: TGTGCTAGCAGCTTAGCGCGGGTGGGACAGAGACAAGAGACCCAGTACTTC. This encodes CASSLARVGQRQETQYF.

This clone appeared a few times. The CDR3 loop is CASRRDRATEAFF. The DNA of the CDR3 is TGTGCCAGCAGACGGGACAGGGCCACTGAAGCTTTCTTT. The gene calls are TRBV6-5 and TRBJ1-1; 9 nucleotides agree with TRBD1. Germline V lookup: CDR1 MNHEY, CDR2 SVGAGI. CDR3 size: 13 residues. V was pared by 6 bases and J by 4 bases, with 3 bases of the junction left unmatched.

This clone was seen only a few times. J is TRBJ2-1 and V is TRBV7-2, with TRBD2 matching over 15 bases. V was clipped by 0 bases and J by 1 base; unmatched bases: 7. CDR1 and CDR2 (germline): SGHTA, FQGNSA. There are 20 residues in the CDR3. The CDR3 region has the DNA TGTGCCAGCAGCTTAGCTCGGGGACTAGCGGGAGGACGATCCTACAATGAGCAGTTCTTC. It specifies CASSLARGLAGGRSYNEQFF.

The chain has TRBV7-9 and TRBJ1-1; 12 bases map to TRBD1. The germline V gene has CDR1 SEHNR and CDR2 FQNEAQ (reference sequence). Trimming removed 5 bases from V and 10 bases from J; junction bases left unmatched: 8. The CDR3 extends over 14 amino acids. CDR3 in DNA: TGTGCCAGCAGCGAGGGACAGGGGGCTATGGGAGCTTTCTTT. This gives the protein CASSEGQGAMGAFF.

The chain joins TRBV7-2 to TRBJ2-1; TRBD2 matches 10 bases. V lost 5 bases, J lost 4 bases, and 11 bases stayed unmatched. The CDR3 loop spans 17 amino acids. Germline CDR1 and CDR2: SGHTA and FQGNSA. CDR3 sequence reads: CASSRETGTSAYNEQFF. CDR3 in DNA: TGTGCCAGCAGCCGCGAGACCGGGACTAGCGCATACAATGAGCAGTTCTTC.

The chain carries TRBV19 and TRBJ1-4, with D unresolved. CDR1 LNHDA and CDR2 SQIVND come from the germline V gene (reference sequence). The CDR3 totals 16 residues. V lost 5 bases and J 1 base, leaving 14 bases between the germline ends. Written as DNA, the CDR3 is TGTGCCAGTAGTCAGATCGGAGTCAAAACTAATGAAAAACTGTTTTTT. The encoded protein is CASSQIGVKTNEKLFF.

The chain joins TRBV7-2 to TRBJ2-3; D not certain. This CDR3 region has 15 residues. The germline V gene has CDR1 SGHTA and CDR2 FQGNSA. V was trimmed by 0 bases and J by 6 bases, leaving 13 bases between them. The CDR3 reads CASSLAGAYLDTQYF. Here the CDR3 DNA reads TGTGCCAGCAGCTTAGCGGGCGCCTACCTTGATACGCAGTATTTT.

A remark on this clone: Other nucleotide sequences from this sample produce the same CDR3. The CDR3 sequence: CASSVGQGGNQPQHF. The CDR3 bases are TGTGCCAGCAGCGTAGGACAGGGAGGTAATCAGCCCCAGCATTTT. The V call is TRBV9, the J call TRBJ1-5; 7 bases line up with TRBD1. This CDR3 spans 15 amino acids. Per germline, CDR1 SGDLS and CDR2 YYNGEE. V dropped 0 bases and J dropped 4; count of bases not matched to a gene: 4.

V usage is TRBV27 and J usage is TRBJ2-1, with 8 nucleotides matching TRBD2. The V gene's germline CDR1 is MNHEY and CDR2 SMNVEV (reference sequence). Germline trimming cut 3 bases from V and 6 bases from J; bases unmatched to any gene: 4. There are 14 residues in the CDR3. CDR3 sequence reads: CASSLELAGNEQFF. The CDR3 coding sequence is TGTGCCAGCAGTTTGGAGCTAGCGGGCAATGAGCAGTTCTTC.

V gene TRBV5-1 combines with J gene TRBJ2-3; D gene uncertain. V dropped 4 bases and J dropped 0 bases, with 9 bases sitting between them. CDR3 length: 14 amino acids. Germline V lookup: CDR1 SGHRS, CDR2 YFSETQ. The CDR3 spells CASSPLGSTDTQYF. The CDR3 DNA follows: TGCGCCAGCAGCCCCCTAGGAAGCACAGATACGCAGTATTTT.

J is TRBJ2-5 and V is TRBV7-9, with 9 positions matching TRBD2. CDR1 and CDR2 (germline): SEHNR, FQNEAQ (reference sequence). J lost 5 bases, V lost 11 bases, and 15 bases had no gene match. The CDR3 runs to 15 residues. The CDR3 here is CAARVAGGPSETQYF. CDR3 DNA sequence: TGTGCCGCCCGGGTGGCGGGAGGGCCCTCGGAGACCCAGTACTTC.

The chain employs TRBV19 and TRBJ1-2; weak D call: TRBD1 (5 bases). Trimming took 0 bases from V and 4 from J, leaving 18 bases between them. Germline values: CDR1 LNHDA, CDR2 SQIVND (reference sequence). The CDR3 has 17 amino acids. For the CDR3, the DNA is TGTGCCAGTAGTATAGAGGAGTCTGGGACTTCCACCTATGGCTACACCTTC. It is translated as CASSIEESGTSTYGYTF.

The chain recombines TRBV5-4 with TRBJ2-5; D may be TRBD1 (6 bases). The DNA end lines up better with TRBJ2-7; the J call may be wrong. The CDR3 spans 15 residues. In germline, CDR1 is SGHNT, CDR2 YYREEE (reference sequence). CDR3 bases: TGTGCCAGCAGCCTCCTGAACCGGGACACGAACGAGCAGTACTTC. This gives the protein CASSLLNRDTNEQYF.

The CDR3 is CASSNPGQGDEKLFF. In nucleotides, the CDR3 is TGTGCCAGCAGTAATCCGGGACAGGGTGATGAAAAACTGTTTTTT. The J gene is TRBJ1-4, the V gene TRBV6-1; 9 bases are a match to TRBD1. The V segment lost 5 bases and the J segment 6 bases; nucleotides outside the gene matches: 7. In germline, CDR1 is MNHNS, CDR2 SASEGT. The CDR3 consists of 15 residues.

Here the CDR3 DNA reads TGTGCCAGCAGCTTGCAGGGGCTGGAGACCCAGTACTTC. Translating it yields CASSLQGLETQYF. The chain is built from TRBV5-8 and TRBJ2-5; tentative D call: TRBD1 (6 bases). Between the trimmed V and J ends, which lost 1 base and 5 bases, there was a span of 9 bases. In germline, CDR1 is SGHTS, CDR2 YDEGEE. The CDR3 loop spans 13 amino acids.

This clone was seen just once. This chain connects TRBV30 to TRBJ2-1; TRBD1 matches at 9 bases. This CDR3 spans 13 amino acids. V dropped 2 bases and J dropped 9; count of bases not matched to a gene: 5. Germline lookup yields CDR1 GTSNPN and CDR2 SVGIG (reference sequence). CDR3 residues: CAWSNRGQGEQFF. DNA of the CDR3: TGTGCCTGGAGTAACAGGGGGCAGGGTGAGCAGTTCTTC.

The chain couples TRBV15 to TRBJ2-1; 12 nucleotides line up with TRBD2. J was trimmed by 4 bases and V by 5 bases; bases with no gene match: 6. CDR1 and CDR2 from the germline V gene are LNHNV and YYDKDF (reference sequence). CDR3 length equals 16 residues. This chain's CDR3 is CATSYLGLAGYNEQFF. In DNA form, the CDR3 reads TGTGCCACCAGCTACCTGGGACTAGCGGGTTACAATGAGCAGTTCTTC.

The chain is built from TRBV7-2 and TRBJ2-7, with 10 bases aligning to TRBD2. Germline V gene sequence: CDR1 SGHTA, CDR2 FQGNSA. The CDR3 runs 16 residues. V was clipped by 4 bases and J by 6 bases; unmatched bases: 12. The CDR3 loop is CASSSPRGSGRTEQYF. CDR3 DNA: TGTGCCAGCAGCTCGCCACGGGGTAGCGGGAGGACCGAGCAGTACTTC.

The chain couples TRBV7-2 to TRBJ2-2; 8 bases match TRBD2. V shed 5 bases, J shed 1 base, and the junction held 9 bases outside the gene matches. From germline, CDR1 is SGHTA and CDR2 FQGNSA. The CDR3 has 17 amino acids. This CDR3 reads CASSPLRGGRNTGELFF. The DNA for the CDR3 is TGTGCCAGCAGCCCGCTTCGGGGGGGCCGGAACACCGGGGAGCTGTTTTTT.

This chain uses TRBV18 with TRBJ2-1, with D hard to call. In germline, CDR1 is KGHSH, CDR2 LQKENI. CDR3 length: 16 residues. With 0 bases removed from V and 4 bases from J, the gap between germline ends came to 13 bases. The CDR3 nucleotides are TGTGCCAGCTCACCACCTGAGACTTTCATATACAATGAGCAGTTCTTC. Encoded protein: CASSPPETFIYNEQFF. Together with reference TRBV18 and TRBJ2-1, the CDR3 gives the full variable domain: NAGVMQNPRHLVRRRGQEARLRCSPMKGHSHVYWYRQLPEEGLKFMVYLQKENIIDESGMPKERFSAEFPKEGPSILRIQQVVRGDSAAYFCASSPPETFIYNEQFFGPGTRLTVL.

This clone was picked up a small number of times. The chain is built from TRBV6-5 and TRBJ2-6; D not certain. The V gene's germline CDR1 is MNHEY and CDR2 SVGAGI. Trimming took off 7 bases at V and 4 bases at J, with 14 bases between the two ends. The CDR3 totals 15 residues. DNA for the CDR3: TGTGCCAGCAAGATTTTTTTTCAGGGGGCCAACGTCCTGACTTTC. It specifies CASKIFFQGANVLTF.

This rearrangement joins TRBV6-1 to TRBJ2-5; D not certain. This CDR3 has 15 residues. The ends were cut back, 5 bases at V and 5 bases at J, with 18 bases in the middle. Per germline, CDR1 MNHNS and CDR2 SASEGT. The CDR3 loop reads CASSSHPLVDETQYF. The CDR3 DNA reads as TGTGCCAGCAGTTCCCACCCCCTAGTGGATGAGACCCAGTACTTC.

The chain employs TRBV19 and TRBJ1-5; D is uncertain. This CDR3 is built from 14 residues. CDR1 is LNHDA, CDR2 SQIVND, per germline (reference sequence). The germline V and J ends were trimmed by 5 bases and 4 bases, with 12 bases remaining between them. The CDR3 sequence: CASSLQRGNQPQHF. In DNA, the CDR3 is TGTGCCAGTAGTCTCCAACGGGGAAATCAGCCCCAGCATTTT.

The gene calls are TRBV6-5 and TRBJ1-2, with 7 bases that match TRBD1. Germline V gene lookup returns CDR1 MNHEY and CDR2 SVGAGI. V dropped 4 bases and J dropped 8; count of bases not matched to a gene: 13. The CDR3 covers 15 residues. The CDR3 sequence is CASSSGQVQLGGYTF. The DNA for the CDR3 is TGTGCCAGCAGTTCCGGACAGGTACAACTTGGAGGCTACACCTTC.

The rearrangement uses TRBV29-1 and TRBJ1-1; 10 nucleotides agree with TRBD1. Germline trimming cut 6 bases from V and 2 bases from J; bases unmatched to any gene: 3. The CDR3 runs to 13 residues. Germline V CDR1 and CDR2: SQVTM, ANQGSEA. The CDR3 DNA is TGCAGCGTGACGACAGGGGGCAACACTGAAGCTTTCTTT. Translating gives CSVTTGGNTEAFF. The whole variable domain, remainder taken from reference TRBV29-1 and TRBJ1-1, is SAVISQKPSRDICQRGTSLTIQCQVDSQVTMMFWYRQQPGQSLTLIATANQGSEATYESGFVIDKFPISRPNLTFSTLTVSNMSPEDSSIYLCSVTTGGNTEAFFGQGTRLTVV.

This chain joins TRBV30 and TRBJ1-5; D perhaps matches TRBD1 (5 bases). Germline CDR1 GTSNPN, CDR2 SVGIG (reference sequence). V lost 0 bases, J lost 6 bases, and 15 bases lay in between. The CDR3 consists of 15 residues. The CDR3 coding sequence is TGTGCCTGGAGTGTCGCCGGAACCACAGGTCAGCCCCAGCATTTT. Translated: CAWSVAGTTGQPQHF.

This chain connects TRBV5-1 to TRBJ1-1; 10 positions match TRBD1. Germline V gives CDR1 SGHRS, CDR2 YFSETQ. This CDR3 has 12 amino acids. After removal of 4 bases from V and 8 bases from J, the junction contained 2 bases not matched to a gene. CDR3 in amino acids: CASSGQGEEAFF. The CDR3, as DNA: TGCGCCAGCAGCGGACAGGGGGAAGAAGCTTTCTTT.

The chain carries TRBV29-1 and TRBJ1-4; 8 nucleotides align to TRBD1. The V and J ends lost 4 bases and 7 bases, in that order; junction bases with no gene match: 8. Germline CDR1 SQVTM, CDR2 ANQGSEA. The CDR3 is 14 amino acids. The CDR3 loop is CSVGRTGQSEKLFF. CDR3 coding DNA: TGCAGCGTTGGCCGGACAGGGCAATCTGAAAAACTGTTTTTT.

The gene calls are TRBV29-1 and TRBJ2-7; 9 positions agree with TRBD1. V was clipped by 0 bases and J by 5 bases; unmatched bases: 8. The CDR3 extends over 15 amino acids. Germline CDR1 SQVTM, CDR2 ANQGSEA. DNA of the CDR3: TGCAGCGTTGAAGATGTCACAGGGGGCGCGGACGAGCAGTACTTC. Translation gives CSVEDVTGGADEQYF.